Detailed here is one T cell receptor (beta chain). Its antigen is still unknown. Other DNA variants within this sample encode the same CDR3. The germline V gene has CDR1 SGHNT and CDR2 YYREEE (reference sequence). With 0 bases removed from V and 1 base from J, the gap between germline ends came to 4 bases. The CDR3 is made up of 13 amino acids. This record comes from a study of shared clonotypes between healthy human individuals. Assay: immunoSEQ multiplex PCR; the TCRdb copy retains only in-frame clones and omits some. The top ten clones hold 0.13% of a sample with some 2,000,000 clones, roughly 96% of them seen once. Study-level points and caveats: Estimated richness values were generally larger in naive subsets than in memory subsets.

The chain joins TRBV5-4 to TRBJ2-5; D is unclear. The receptor's source is a man between 18 and 35 years old in good health. The sequenced material came from naive CD4+ T cells sorted from blood. Subset of the sample: CD45RA+ positively selected. The CDR3 loop is CASSLGSQETQYF. The CDR3 coding sequence is TGTGCCAGCAGCTTGGGGAGCCAAGAGACCCAGTACTTC. Supplemented by reference TRBV5-4 and TRBJ2-5, the full variable domain reads ETGVTQSPTHLIKTRGQQVTLRCSSQSGHNTVSWYQQALGQGPQFIFQYYREEENGRGNFPPRFSGLQFPNYSSELNVNALELDDSALYLCASSLGSQETQYFGPGTRLLVL.